This T cell receptor beta chain was recovered during a study of shared clonotypes between healthy human individuals. Trimming took off 0 bases at V and 0 bases at J, with 5 bases between the two ends. The CDR3 has 15 residues. Per the germline V gene, CDR1 is MNHNY and CDR2 is SVGAGI (reference sequence). The repertoire was sequenced with immunoSEQ multiplex PCR; TCRdb's copy has only in-frame clones and lacks some. This table holds 1,500,000 or so clones, over 95% found once. The chain uses TRBV6-6 and TRBJ1-4, with D uncertain. This receptor was obtained from a man in his thirties or forties in good health. Material for sequencing was naive CD4+ T cells sorted from blood. Documented subset: CD45RA+ positively selected. DNA for the CDR3: TGTGCCAGCAGTTACTCCGCAGCAACTAATGAAAAACTGTTTTTT. Its protein is CASSYSAATNEKLFF.